Described below is a single T cell receptor (beta chain) sequence and its context. V was pared by 1 base and J by 5 bases, with 18 bases between. CDR1 is LGHNA and CDR2 is YNFKEQ in the germline V gene. This CDR3 has 17 residues. The source of the sample is a study of prognosis after radiotherapy for stage I lung cancer. Across the study: Recruiting of stage I non-small cell lung cancer patients into the study occurred between April 2018 and January 2019. Medical inoperability was the status assigned to all non-small cell lung cancer patients. Some 15 patients had newly diagnosed primary stage I lung tumors, and five had oligometastatic NSCLC after surgical resection of the primary tumor. A handful of patients had distant metastases at a median of about seven months after radiotherapy, and under 17 showed no significant progression.

Amplification of the TCR beta CDR3 (from genomic DNA) was done by two-round multiplex PCR. It was primers specific to each TRBV and TRBJ gene that first-round PCR used. TCRdb re-derived calls from the multiplex PCR reads in MiXCR, one entry per CDR3 protein. The sample includes about 19,000 distinct CDR3 sequences, around half of them seen just once. Material: PBMCs, obtained before or after stereotactic body radiation therapy (not recorded which). The chain is built from TRBV4-2 and TRBJ2-1; possible D gene TRBD2, 6 bases. The source is a donor aged 50 or older with non-small cell lung cancer. CDR3 sequence (DNA): TGTGCCAGCAGCCAAGTTTGGTCGGGAGAGAAACACAATGAGCAGTTCTTC. Translation: CASSQVWSGEKHNEQFF.